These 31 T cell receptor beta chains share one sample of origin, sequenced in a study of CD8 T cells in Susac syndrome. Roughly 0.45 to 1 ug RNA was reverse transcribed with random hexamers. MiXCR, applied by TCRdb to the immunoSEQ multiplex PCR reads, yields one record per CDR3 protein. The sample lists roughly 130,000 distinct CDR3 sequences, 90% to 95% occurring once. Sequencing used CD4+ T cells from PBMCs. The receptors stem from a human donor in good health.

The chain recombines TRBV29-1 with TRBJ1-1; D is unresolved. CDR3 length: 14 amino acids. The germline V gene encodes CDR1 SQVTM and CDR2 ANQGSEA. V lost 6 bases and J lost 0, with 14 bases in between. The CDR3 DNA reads TGCAGCGTCGGCCGTCAGACGGTGAACACTGAAGCTTTCTTT. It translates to CSVGRQTVNTEAFF. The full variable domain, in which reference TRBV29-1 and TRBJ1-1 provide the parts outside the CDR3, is SAVISQKPSRDICQRGTSLTIQCQVDSQVTMMFWYRQQPGQSLTLIATANQGSEATYESGFVIDKFPISRPNLTFSTLTVSNMSPEDSSIYLCSVGRQTVNTEAFFGQGTRLTVV.

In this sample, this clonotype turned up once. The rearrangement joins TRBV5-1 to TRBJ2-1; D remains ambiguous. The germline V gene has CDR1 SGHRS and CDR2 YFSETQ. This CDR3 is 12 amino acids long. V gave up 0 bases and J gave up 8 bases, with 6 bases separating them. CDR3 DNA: TGCGCCAGCAGCTTGGGAATGGATGAGCAGTTCTTC. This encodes CASSLGMDEQFF.

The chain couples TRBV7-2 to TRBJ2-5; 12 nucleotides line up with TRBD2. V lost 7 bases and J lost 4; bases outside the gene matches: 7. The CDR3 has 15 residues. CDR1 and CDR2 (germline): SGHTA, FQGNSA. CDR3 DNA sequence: TGTGCCAGCACCCCCACGGGACTAGCGGGAGAGACCCAGTACTTC. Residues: CASTPTGLAGETQYF.

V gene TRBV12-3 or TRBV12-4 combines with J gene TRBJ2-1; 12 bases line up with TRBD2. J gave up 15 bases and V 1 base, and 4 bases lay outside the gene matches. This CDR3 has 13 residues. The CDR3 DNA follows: TGTGCCAGCAGTTTAGTCCTAGCGGGAGGGCGGTTCTTC. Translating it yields CASSLVLAGGRFF.

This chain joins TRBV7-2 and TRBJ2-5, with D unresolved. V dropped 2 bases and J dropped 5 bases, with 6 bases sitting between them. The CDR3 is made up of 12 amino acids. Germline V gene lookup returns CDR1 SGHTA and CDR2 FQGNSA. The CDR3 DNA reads TGTGCCAGCAGCTTAAGGTGGGAGACCCAGTACTTC. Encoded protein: CASSLRWETQYF.

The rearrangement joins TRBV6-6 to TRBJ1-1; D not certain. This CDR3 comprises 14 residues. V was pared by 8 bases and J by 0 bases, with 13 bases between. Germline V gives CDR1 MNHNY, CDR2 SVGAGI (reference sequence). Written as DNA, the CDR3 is TGTGCCAGCGGAGGAAGCATAGTGAACACTGAAGCTTTCTTT. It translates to CASGGSIVNTEAFF.

The CDR3 bases are TGTGCCAGCGGCCTATGGGGTCGGGGGACTGAAGCTTTCTTT. The encoded protein is CASGLWGRGTEAFF. The chain links TRBV27 to TRBJ1-1, with a tentative D call TRBD1 (5 bases). The ends were cut back, 8 bases at V and 5 bases at J, with 18 bases in the middle. The CDR3 runs 14 residues. Germline V gene lookup returns CDR1 MNHEY and CDR2 SMNVEV (reference sequence).

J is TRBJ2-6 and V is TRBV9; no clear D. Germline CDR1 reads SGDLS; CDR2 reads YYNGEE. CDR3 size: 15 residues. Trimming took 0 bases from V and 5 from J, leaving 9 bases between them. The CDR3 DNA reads TGTGCCAGCAGCGTAGGGGCAGATAGGGCCAACGTCCTGACTTTC. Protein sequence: CASSVGADRANVLTF.

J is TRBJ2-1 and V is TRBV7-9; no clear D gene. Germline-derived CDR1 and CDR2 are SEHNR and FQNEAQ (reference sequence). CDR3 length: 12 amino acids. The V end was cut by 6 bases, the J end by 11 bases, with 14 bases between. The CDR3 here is CASSGQGLQQFF. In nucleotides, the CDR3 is TGTGCCAGCAGTGGGCAAGGCCTCCAGCAGTTCTTC.

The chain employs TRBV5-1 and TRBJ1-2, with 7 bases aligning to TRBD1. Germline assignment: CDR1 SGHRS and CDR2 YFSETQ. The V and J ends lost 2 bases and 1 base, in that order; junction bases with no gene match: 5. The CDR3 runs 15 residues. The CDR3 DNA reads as TGCGCCAGCAGCTTAGGAGGGGGCGATAACTATGGCTACACCTTC. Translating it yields CASSLGGGDNYGYTF.

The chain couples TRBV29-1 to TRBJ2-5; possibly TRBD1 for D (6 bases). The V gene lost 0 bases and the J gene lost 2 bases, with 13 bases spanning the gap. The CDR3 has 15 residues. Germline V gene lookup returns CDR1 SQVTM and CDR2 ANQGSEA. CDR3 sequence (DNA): TGCAGCGTTGAAGATCCGAGGGGGTGGCAAGAGACCCAGTACTTC. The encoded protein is CSVEDPRGWQETQYF.

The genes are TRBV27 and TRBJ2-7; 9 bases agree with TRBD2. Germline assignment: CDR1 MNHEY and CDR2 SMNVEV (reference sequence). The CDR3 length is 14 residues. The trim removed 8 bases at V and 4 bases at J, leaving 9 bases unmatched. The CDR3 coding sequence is TGTGCCAGCCGGCACGGCGGGAGGGTTTACGAGCAGTACTTC. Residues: CASRHGGRVYEQYF.

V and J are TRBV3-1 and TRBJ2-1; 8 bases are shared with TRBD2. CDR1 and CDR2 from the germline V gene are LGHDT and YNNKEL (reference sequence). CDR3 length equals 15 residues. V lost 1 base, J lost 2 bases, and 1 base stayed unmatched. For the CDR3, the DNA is TGTGCCAGCAGCCAAGGAGCGGGAGCCTACAATGAGCAGTTCTTC. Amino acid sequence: CASSQGAGAYNEQFF.

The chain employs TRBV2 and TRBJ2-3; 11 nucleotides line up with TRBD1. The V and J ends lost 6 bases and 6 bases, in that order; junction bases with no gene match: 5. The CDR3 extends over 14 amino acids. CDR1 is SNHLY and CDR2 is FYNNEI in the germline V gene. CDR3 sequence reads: CASSQDRGRDTQYF. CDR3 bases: TGTGCCAGCAGCCAGGACAGGGGGCGGGATACGCAGTATTTT.

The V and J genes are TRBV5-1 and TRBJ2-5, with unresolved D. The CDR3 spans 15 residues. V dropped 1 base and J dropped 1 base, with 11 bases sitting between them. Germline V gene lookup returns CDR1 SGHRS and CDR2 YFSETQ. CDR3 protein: CASSLIGRSQETQYF. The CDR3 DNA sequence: TGCGCCAGCAGCTTGATTGGCAGGAGCCAAGAGACCCAGTACTTC.

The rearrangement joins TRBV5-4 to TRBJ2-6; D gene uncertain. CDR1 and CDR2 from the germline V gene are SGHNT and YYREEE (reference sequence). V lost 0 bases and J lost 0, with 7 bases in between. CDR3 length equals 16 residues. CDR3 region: CASSLVALSGANVLTF. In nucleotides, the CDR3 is TGTGCCAGCAGCTTGGTGGCTCTCTCTGGGGCCAACGTCCTGACTTTC.

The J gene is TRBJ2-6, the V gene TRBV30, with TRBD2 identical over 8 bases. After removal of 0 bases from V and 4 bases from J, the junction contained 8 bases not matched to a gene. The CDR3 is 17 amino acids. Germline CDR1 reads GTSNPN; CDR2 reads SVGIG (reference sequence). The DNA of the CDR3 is TGTGCCTGGAGTGTAAGTCGGACTAGCAACGGGGCCAACGTCCTGACTTTC. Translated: CAWSVSRTSNGANVLTF.

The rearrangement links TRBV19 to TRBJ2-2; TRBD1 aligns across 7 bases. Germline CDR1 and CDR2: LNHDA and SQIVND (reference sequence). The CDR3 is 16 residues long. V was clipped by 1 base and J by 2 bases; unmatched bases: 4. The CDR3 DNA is TGTGCCAGTAGTATAGGTGGGACAGATAACACCGGGGAGCTGTTTTTT. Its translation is CASSIGGTDNTGELFF.

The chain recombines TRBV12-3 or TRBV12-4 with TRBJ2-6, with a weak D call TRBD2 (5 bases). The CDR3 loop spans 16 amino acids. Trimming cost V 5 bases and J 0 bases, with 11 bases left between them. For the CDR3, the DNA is TGTGCCAGCAGTCCAGGAGGAAGCTCTGGGGCCAACGTCCTGACTTTC. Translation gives CASSPGGSSGANVLTF.

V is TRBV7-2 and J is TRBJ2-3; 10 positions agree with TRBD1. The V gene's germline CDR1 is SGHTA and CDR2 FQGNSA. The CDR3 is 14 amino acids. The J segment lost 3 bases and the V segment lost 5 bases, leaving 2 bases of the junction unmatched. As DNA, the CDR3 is TGTGCCAGCAGCCGGGACAGGGGTACAGATACGCAGTATTTT. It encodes CASSRDRGTDTQYF.

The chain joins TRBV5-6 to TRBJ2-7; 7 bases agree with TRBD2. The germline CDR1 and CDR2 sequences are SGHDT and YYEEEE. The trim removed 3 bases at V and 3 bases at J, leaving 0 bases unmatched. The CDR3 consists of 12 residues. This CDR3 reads CASSWGGYEQYF. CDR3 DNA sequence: TGTGCCAGCAGCTGGGGGGGCTACGAGCAGTACTTC.

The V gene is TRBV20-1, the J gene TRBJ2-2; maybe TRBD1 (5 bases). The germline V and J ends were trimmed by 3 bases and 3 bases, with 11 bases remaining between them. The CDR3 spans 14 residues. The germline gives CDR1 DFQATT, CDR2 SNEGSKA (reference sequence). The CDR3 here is CSASDSSDTGELFF. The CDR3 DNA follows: TGCAGTGCTAGCGACAGCTCAGACACCGGGGAGCTGTTTTTT.

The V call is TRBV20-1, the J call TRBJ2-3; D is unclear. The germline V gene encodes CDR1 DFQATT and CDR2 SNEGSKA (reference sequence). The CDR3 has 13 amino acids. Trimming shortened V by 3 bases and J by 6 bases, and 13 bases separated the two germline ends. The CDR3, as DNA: TGCAGTGCTAGGGTTCAAGGGTTGGATACGCAGTATTTT. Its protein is CSARVQGLDTQYF.

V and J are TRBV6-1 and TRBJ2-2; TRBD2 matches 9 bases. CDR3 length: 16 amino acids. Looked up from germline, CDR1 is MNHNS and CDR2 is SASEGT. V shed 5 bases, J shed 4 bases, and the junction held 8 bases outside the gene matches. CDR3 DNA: TGTGCCAGCAGTAGACGCGGCGGGGGGGGCACCGGGGAGCTGTTTTTT. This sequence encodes CASSRRGGGGTGELFF.

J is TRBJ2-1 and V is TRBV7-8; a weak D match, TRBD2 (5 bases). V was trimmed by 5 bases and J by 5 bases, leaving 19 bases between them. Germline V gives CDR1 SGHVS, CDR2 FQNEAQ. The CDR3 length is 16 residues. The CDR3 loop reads CASSPGRLATNNEQFF. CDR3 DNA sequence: TGTGCCAGCAGCCCTGGACGGCTAGCCACCAACAATGAGCAGTTCTTC.

The CDR3 nucleotides are TGTGCCAGCAGCTCTCACGGACAGGGTAACACTGAAGCTTTCTTT. This sequence encodes CASSSHGQGNTEAFF. J is TRBJ1-1 and V is TRBV28, with 8 bases lining up with TRBD1. V lost 6 bases to trimming and J lost 2 bases; unmatched junction nucleotides: 8. The germline V gene encodes CDR1 MDHEN and CDR2 SYDVKM. The CDR3 contains 15 residues.

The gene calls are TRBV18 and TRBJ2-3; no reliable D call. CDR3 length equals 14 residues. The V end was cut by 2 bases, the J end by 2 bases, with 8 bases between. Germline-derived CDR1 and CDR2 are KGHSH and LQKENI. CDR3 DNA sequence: TGTGCCAGCTCACCAGTCAGTTTCACAGATACGCAGTATTTT. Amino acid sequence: CASSPVSFTDTQYF.

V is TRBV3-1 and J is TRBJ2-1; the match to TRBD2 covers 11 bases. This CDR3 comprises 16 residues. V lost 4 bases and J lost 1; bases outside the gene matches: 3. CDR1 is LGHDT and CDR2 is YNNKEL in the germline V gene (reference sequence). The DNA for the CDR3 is TGTGCCAGCAGCCTACGACTAGCGGGGTCCTACAATGAGCAGTTCTTC. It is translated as CASSLRLAGSYNEQFF.

The CDR3 DNA follows: TGTGCCAGCAGCCCGGCGGCATCCGGAAACACCATATATTTT. Protein product: CASSPAASGNTIYF. The chain carries TRBV4-2 and TRBJ1-3; D call uncertain. This CDR3 has 14 amino acids. The germline V and J ends were trimmed by 4 bases and 4 bases, with 11 bases remaining between them. The germline V gene has CDR1 LGHNA and CDR2 YNFKEQ.

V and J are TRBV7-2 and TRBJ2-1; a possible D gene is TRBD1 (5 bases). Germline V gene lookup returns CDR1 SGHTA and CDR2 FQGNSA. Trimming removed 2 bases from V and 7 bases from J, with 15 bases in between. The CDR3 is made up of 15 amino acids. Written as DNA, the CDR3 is TGTGCCAGCAGCTTACTGGGGCTGGTGGGTAATGAGCAGTTCTTC. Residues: CASSLLGLVGNEQFF.

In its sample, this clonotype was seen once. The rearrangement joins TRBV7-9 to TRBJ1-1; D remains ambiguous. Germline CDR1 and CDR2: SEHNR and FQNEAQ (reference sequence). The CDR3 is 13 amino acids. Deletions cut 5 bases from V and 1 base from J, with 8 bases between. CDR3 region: CASSARQNTEAFF. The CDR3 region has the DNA TGTGCCAGCAGCGCTAGACAGAACACTGAAGCTTTCTTT.